The 3 T cell receptor beta chains given below trace back to one sample, sequenced in a study of blood T cells in healthy people across ages. With a J-beta primer mix and a sample-barcoded 5' primer, a second PCR ran 7 to 11 cycles. TCRdb reprocessed the 5' RACE reads via MiXCR and lists one record per CDR3 protein. Seen here are 800,000 or so distinct CDR3 sequences, about 42% observed once, and the top ten hold 15% to 20%. The specimen sequenced was blood. The receptors derive from a man aged 80 or over in good health.

V gene TRBV27 combines with J gene TRBJ2-3, with a tentative D call TRBD2 (6 bases). Per germline, CDR1 MNHEY and CDR2 SMNVEV (reference sequence). V was clipped by 7 bases and J by 2 bases, with 13 bases between them. The CDR3 loop spans 14 amino acids. The CDR3 DNA is TGTGCCAGCAAGATAGCGGCCTCCACAGATACGCAGTATTTT. Its protein product is CASKIAASTDTQYF.

On this clonotype: A single base separates this from a much larger clone, so it may be a read error. This rearrangement joins TRBV5-1 to TRBJ2-4; 11 bases match TRBD1. Near its end, the DNA agrees better with TRBJ2-7, so the J call may be wrong. From germline, CDR1 is SGHRS and CDR2 YFSETQ. This CDR3 is built from 15 residues. CDR3 sequence reads: CASSDRTGGIDEQYF. CDR3 nucleotides: TGCGCCAGCAGCGATCGGACAGGGGGCATCGACGAGCAGTACTTC.

The V and J genes are TRBV7-3 and TRBJ1-6, with D possibly being TRBD1 (5 bases). Germline CDR1 and CDR2: SGHTA and FQGTGA. Trimming cost V 1 base and J 9 bases, with 16 bases left between them. The CDR3 sequence is 16 residues long. The CDR3 loop is CASSLNGTPKSSPLHF. CDR3 nucleotide sequence: TGTGCCAGCAGCTTAAACGGGACCCCAAAGAGTTCACCCCTCCACTTT.